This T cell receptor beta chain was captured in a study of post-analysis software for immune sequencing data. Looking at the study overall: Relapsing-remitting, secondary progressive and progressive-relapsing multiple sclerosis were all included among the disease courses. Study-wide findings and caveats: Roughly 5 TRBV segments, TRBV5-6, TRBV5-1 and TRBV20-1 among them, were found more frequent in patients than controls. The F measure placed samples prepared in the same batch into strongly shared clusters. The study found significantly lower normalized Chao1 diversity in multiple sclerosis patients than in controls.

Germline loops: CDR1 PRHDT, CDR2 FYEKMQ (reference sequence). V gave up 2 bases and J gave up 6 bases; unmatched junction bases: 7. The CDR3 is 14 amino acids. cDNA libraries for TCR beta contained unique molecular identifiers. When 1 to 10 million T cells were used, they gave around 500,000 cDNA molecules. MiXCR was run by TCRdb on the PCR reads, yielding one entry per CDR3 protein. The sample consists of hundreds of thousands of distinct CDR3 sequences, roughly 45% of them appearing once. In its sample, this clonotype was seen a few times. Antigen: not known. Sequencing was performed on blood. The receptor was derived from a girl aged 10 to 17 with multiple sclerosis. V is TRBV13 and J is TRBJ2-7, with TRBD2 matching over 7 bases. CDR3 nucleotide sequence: TGTGCCAGCAGCTTAAAAACTAGCGTGGGCGAGCAGTACTTC. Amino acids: CASSLKTSVGEQYF. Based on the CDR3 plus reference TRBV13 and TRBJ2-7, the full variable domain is AAGVIQSPRHLIKEKRETATLKCYPIPRHDTVYWYQQGPGQDPQFLISFYEKMQSDKGSIPDRFSAQQFSDYHSELNMSSLELGDSALYFCASSLKTSVGEQYFGPGTRLTVT.